This T cell receptor (beta chain) is drawn from a study of beta chain features in type 1 diabetes. Study overall: Patients did not differ from healthy donors in age, gender or cell yield. Sorted cells, around 100 million in number, were examined across all samples. General study points: Shortening that was moderate but significant affected the TCRB CDR3s of Type 1 diabetes patients in all four CD4+ subsets.

The investigators reverse transcribed all of the isolated RNA, so they sequenced expressed TCRB transcripts. Libraries were prepared by immunoSEQ multiplex PCR; TCRdb keeps only in-frame clonotypes and omits some of them. This sample carries 300,000 to 350,000 clones, less than 15% of them seen once, and the ten largest clones take roughly 0.015%. Worth noting for this clone: The target antigen is unknown.

The V end was cut by 1 base, the J end by 6 bases, with 9 bases between. The germline V gene encodes CDR1 SGHTA and CDR2 FQGNSA. This CDR3 comprises 14 residues. Sequencing was done on a sample of naive CD4+ T cells from blood. This TCR derives from a woman aged 18-29 years with type 1 diabetes. The chain recombines TRBV7-2 with TRBJ2-2; a weak D match, TRBD2 (5 bases). In DNA, the CDR3 is TGTGCCAGCAGCTTAGGTGGGAGATCCGGGGAGCTGTTTTTT. This translates into CASSLGGRSGELFF.